This TCR beta chain was captured in a study of T cells after yellow fever vaccination. Broader study findings: Post-booster samples contained most primary-vaccination clones (around 95% CD4, around 89% CD8).

This clonotype was seen a few times. Its matching antigen is unknown. TCRdb reanalysed the 5' RACE reads using MiXCR and keeps one entry per CDR3 protein. Of approximately 93,000 distinct CDR3 sequences listed, under 6.5% were seen once; the top ten hold about two fifths. This specimen consisted of CD8+ T cells sorted from PBMCs, obtained 10 days after the yellow fever booster vaccination. This TCR was sampled from a man in his late teens or twenties who received the YFV17D yellow fever vaccine.

CDR3 in amino acids: CASSYSIYGSGFQPQHF. The CDR3 nucleotides read TGTGCCAGCAGTTACTCGATTTATGGGTCGGGTTTTCAGCCCCAGCATTTT. The chain carries TRBV6-2 or TRBV6-3 and TRBJ1-5; D is unresolved. Germline CDR1 is MNHEY and CDR2 is SVGEGT. The CDR3 consists of 17 residues. V shed 0 bases and J shed 6 bases, with 18 bases lying between them.